These T cell receptor beta chains were read from a single sample in a study of blood T cell repertoires in COVID-19. Profiled with immunoSEQ multiplex PCR; TCRdb holds only in-frame clones, not every one. The table shows about 21,000 clones, with 83% occurring only once. Sequenced sample: peripheral blood. The receptor source for this set is a human donor in a cohort sampled during active COVID-19. Each CDR3 is given with its conserved first and last residue. D genes are given only for firm matches. Not every row has a clone size; where given, it reads once, few, many or a size class.

abundance | j_gene | d_gene | v_gene | CDR3nt | CDR3aa
. | TRBJ2-5 | TRBD2 | TRBV4-1 | TGCGCCAGCAGCCAAGATCGGTATCGGGGGGGCCCGTCGGCTCGCGAGACCCAGTACTTC | CASSQDRYRGGPSARETQYF
once | TRBJ1-3 | . | TRBV30 | TGTGCCTGGAGTGTCGGGGGTCAGGTTAGAAACACCATATATTTT | CAWSVGGQVRNTIYF
. | TRBJ1-6 | TRBD1 | TRBV3-1/TRBV3-2 | TGTGCCAGCAGCCTAAGACAGGGCGGATCACCCCTCCACTTT | CASSLRQGGSPLHF
. | TRBJ2-1 | TRBD2 | TRBV27 | TGTGCCGCACATACTAGCGGGGCCAACAATGAGCAGTTCTTC | CAAHTSGANNEQFF
. | TRBJ1-4 | TRBD1 | TRBV5-1 | TGCGCCAGCAGCTTGGAGGGGGCGGTTAATGAAAAACTGTTTTTT | CASSLEGAVNEKLFF
. | TRBJ1-1 | . | TRBV24-1 | TGTGCCACCAGTGGGGGAGGGAACACTGAAGCTTTCTTT | CATSGGGNTEAFF
once | TRBJ2-3 | . | TRBV6-5 | TGTGCCAGCCGCCCCCACAGCCCCAGGGATACGCAGTATTTT | CASRPHSPRDTQYF
. | TRBJ1-5 | . | TRBV21-1 | TGTGCCAGCAGCAAAAAATCTTTCAGGGGAGCGCCCCAGCATTTT | CASSKKSFRGAPQHF
. | TRBJ1-1 | . | TRBV7-9 | TGTGCCAGCAGCTTAGGTGGCCAGGGACAAGCGAAGAACACTGAAGCTTTCTTT | CASSLGGQGQAKNTEAFF
. | TRBJ2-6 | . | TRBV19 | TGTGCCAGTAGTATTCAGGTCTCTGGGGCCAACGTCCTGACTTTC | CASSIQVSGANVLTF
few | TRBJ2-6 | . | TRBV5-1 | TGCGCCAGCAGCTTGCGTGGGGGCGGGTCTGGGGCCAACGTCCTGACTTTC | CASSLRGGGSGANVLTF
. | TRBJ2-7 | TRBD1 | TRBV2 | TGTGCCAGCAGTGGACAGGGGACCTACGAGCAGTACTTC | CASSGQGTYEQYF
. | TRBJ1-1 | . | TRBV18 | TGTGCCAGCTCACCAGCCGGGTCCCCGATGAACACTGAAGCTTTCTTT | CASSPAGSPMNTEAFF
. | TRBJ1-4 | . | TRBV7-2 | TGTGCCAGCAGCCCCCGCCCAGCGACAACTAATGAAAAACTGTTTTTT | CASSPRPATTNEKLFF
. | TRBJ1-1 | . | TRBV5-1 | TGCGCCAGCAGGGTTGGGGCAGGGGCGATGAACACTGAAGCTTTCTTT | CASRVGAGAMNTEAFF
once | TRBJ1-4 | . | TRBV20-1 | TGCAGTGCTAGAGGGCTGGAAAAACTGTTTTTT | CSARGLEKLFF
. | TRBJ1-4 | . | TRBV3-1/TRBV3-2 | TGTGCCAGCAGCCCCCTGGGAGGGTCCGGCTATGAAAAACTGTTTTTT | CASSPLGGSGYEKLFF
. | TRBJ1-4 | TRBD1 | TRBV3-1/TRBV3-2 | TGTGCCAGCAGCCACCAGACAGGGCTCAATGAAAAACTGTTTTTT | CASSHQTGLNEKLFF
. | TRBJ1-2 | . | TRBV6-5 | TGTGCCAGCAGGGCGACAGGAGGTACTAACTATGGCTACACCTTC | CASRATGGTNYGYTF
. | TRBJ2-7 | . | TRBV7-2 | TGTGCCAGCAATAAACCTGGACTTTACGAGCAGTACTTC | CASNKPGLYEQYF
. | TRBJ1-1 | TRBD1 | TRBV5-1 | TGCGCCAGCAGCCCGGGACAGGGGGGCACTGAAGCTTTCTTT | CASSPGQGGTEAFF
few | TRBJ2-4 | TRBD1 | TRBV4-2 | TGTGCCAGCAGCCAAGAAGGGGGGACAGGCAAAAACATTCAGTACTTC | CASSQEGGTGKNIQYF
. | TRBJ1-1 | . | TRBV6-5 | TGTGCCAGCAGTTACGGAGGTGAAGCTTTCTTT | CASSYGGEAFF
. | TRBJ1-5 | TRBD1 | TRBV19 | TGTGCCAGTACCACACTCACAGGGGGCAATCAGCCCCAGCATTTT | CASTTLTGGNQPQHF
. | TRBJ2-2 | TRBD1 | TRBV29-1 | TGCAGCGCGGACAGGGGAAGGACCGGGGAGCTGTTTTTT | CSADRGRTGELFF
. | TRBJ2-3 | TRBD1 | TRBV5-1 | TGCGCCAGCAGTGTGAGGGGGCTGAGCACAGATACGCAGTATTTT | CASSVRGLSTDTQYF
. | TRBJ1-1 | . | TRBV10-3 | TGTGCCATCAGTGAGTCGCAACAGAACACTGAAGCTTTCTTT | CAISESQQNTEAFF
. | TRBJ1-1 | TRBD1 | TRBV5-5 | TGTGCCAGCAGCTTGGTAGGGGGCCTCAACACTGAAGCTTTCTTT | CASSLVGGLNTEAFF